This TCR beta chain was obtained from a study of a mutant IDH1 vaccine in newly diagnosed glioma. Measured with immunoSEQ multiplex PCR; TCRdb has only the in-frame clones, and not every one. This repertoire shows 68,000 or so clones, around 74% found once; its top ten account for 7.5% to 9%. Time point noted: baseline, week 1 (first vaccination visit). As for treatment: pre-vaccination baseline after standard-of-care therapy. Trimming removed 0 bases from V and 4 bases from J, with 9 bases in between. The CDR3 has 15 amino acids. Germline CDR1 KGHSH, CDR2 LQKENI. The chain carries TRBV18 and TRBJ2-2; possibly TRBD1 or TRBD2 for D (5 bases each). This specimen consisted of PBMCs, obtained from a glioma patient treated with radiotherapy, temozolomide or both. The origin of this receptor is a man aged 50-59 years with glioma. CDR3 DNA: TGTGCCAGCTCACCACCGCTCGGGGCCACCGGGGAGCTGTTTTTT. Translation gives CASSPPLGATGELFF.